This T cell receptor (beta chain) emerged from a study of cytomegalovirus exposure and HLA in healthy donors. Study background: Early release data held tens of millions of unique TCRs from HLA-typed donors.

Findings and limits, study-wide: The study labeled 150 to 200 TCR beta chains cytomegalovirus-associated. Productive rates of about 87% or about 30% were seen for most TCR beta V segments in an earlier analysis.

The V gene end was trimmed by 1 base and the J gene end by 7 bases; junction bases not matched to a gene: 4. Germline-derived CDR1 and CDR2 are MDHEN and SYDVKM. The CDR3 sequence is 15 residues long. Both 60 Vbeta primers and 13 Jbeta primers went into the PCR. Profiled with immunoSEQ multiplex PCR; TCRdb holds only in-frame clones, not every one. The table has 150,000 to 200,000 clones, roughly 80% seen once. On this clone: Its target is unknown.

The sequence was collected from a male donor in good health and CMV-seropositive. The sequenced material came from PBMCs. V gene TRBV28 combines with J gene TRBJ1-6, with 7 bases aligning to TRBD1. This chain's CDR3 is CASSLSDRANSPLHF. For the CDR3, the DNA is TGTGCCAGCAGTTTATCAGACAGGGCAAATTCACCCCTCCACTTT.